This entry is about one T cell receptor beta chain. CDR3 length equals 17 residues. The germline CDR1 and CDR2 sequences are SEHNR and FQNEAQ (reference sequence). V gave up 5 bases and J gave up 6 bases; unmatched junction bases: 17. These data come from a study of blood T cell repertoires in COVID-19. The method was immunoSEQ multiplex PCR; TCRdb's version includes in-frame clones alone and lacks a portion of them. The repertoire holds some 17,000 clones, with roughly 80% as singletons. The gene calls are TRBV7-9 and TRBJ2-7; 9 nucleotides line up with TRBD1. The sequence was collected from a man older than 75 with acute or convalescent COVID-19. Input material: peripheral blood. CDR3 in amino acids: CASSPRLRDRVGFEQYF. The CDR3 DNA reads as TGTGCCAGCAGCCCCCGCCTCCGGGACAGGGTCGGTTTCGAGCAGTACTTC.